This passage covers 25 T cell receptor beta chains from one sample sequenced in a study of graft-versus-host responses after intestinal transplantation. The repertoire was sequenced with immunoSEQ multiplex PCR; TCRdb's copy has only in-frame clones and lacks some. The sample records around 130,000 clones, 85% to 95% being singletons. These receptors have no known antigen. Sample: unstimulated CD4+ T cells sorted from spleen or lymph node cells, taken before intestinal transplant. Receptors were obtained from a human donor who received an intestinal transplant.

The chain is built from TRBV2 and TRBJ2-5, with TRBD1 matching over 9 bases. CDR3 length: 12 amino acids. With 11 bases clipped from V and 5 bases from J, the junction kept 6 bases outside the gene matches. Germline-derived CDR1 and CDR2 are SNHLY and FYNNEI. The CDR3 region is CAGRDRDETQYF. The DNA for the CDR3 is TGTGCCGGACGGGACAGGGACGAGACCCAGTACTTC.

This chain joins TRBV19 and TRBJ1-1; 8 nucleotides align to TRBD1. V was clipped by 5 bases and J by 6 bases; unmatched bases: 11. There are 15 residues in the CDR3. Germline CDR1 is LNHDA and CDR2 is SQIVND (reference sequence). Here the CDR3 DNA reads TGTGCCAGTAGTCTGGCCGGGACAGGTTACCCTGAAGCTTTCTTT. The encoded protein is CASSLAGTGYPEAFF. Using reference TRBV19 and TRBJ1-1 for the parts outside the CDR3, the full variable domain is DGGITQSPKYLFRKEGQNVTLSCEQNLNHDAMYWYRQDPGQGLRLIYYSQIVNDFQKGDIAEGYSVSREKKESFPLTVTSAQKNPTAFYLCASSLAGTGYPEAFFGQGTRLTVV.

The CDR3 bases are TGTGCCAGCAGCTTAGCCGGCAGGGGCAATCAGCCCCAGCATTTT. Protein product: CASSLAGRGNQPQHF. J is TRBJ1-5 and V is TRBV7-2, with a weak D call TRBD1 (5 bases). The germline gives CDR1 SGHTA, CDR2 FQGNSA. This CDR3 contains 15 residues. Trimming took 0 bases from V and 2 from J, leaving 8 bases between them.

The gene calls are TRBV10-1 and TRBJ1-5, with 8 bases matching TRBD1. CDR3 size: 15 residues. The J segment lost 7 bases and the V segment lost 0 bases, leaving 5 bases of the junction unmatched. Germline assignment: CDR1 WNHNN and CDR2 SYGVQD (reference sequence). CDR3 protein: CASSESDRAGQPQHF. The DNA for the CDR3 is TGCGCCAGCAGTGAGTCGGACAGGGCAGGGCAGCCCCAGCATTTT.

The rearrangement uses TRBV15 and TRBJ2-1; TRBD2 matches at 13 bases. Germline V lookup: CDR1 LNHNV, CDR2 YYDKDF (reference sequence). J gave up 7 bases and V 2 bases, and 11 bases lay outside the gene matches. CDR3 length equals 18 residues. The CDR3 sequence: CATSRPPPTSGGKNEQFF. CDR3 nucleotides: TGTGCCACCAGCAGACCTCCCCCGACTAGCGGGGGGAAAAATGAGCAGTTCTTC.

The V gene is TRBV6-1, the J gene TRBJ2-5; weak D call: TRBD2 (5 bases). Germline CDR1 is MNHNS and CDR2 is SASEGT. The CDR3 covers 15 residues. With 4 bases removed from V and 4 bases from J, the gap between germline ends came to 16 bases. The CDR3 region is CASSGERQAGETQYF. The CDR3 DNA reads TGTGCCAGCAGTGGGGAGCGGCAGGCGGGAGAGACCCAGTACTTC.

The gene calls are TRBV15 and TRBJ1-5; no clear D. The length of the CDR3 is 14 residues. With 6 bases removed from V and 0 bases from J, the gap between germline ends came to 9 bases. Germline V gives CDR1 LNHNV, CDR2 YYDKDF (reference sequence). The CDR3 here is CATSAGYSNQPQHF. The CDR3 bases are TGTGCCACCAGTGCAGGTTATAGCAATCAGCCCCAGCATTTT.

The chain employs TRBV5-1 and TRBJ2-3, with 8 bases fitting TRBD2. CDR1 SGHRS and CDR2 YFSETQ come from the germline V gene. Trimming at V came to 4 bases and at J to 1 base, leaving 8 bases not matched to a gene. The CDR3 contains 16 residues. Here the CDR3 reads CASSPGAGGRTDTQYF. The CDR3 bases are TGCGCCAGCAGCCCGGGGGCGGGGGGCCGCACAGATACGCAGTATTTT.

This sequence joins TRBV6-6 and TRBJ2-3; D is undetermined. Trimming removed 5 bases from V and 5 bases from J, with 5 bases in between. Germline V lookup: CDR1 MNHNY, CDR2 SVGAGI (reference sequence). The length of the CDR3 is 11 residues. For the CDR3, the DNA is TGTGCCAGCAGTCCTAGAGATACGCAGTATTTT. Its translation is CASSPRDTQYF.

CDR3 residues: CASSLEIGGTTDTQYF. The CDR3 region has the DNA TGCGCCAGCAGCTTGGAGATCGGGGGGACCACAGATACGCAGTATTTT. This chain links TRBV5-1 with TRBJ2-3; the match to TRBD2 covers 7 bases. The germline gives CDR1 SGHRS, CDR2 YFSETQ. The length of the CDR3 is 16 residues. Losses at the gene ends were 0 bases for V and 2 bases for J; bases not matched to a gene: 6.

This chain joins TRBV5-4 and TRBJ2-1, with no clear D. There are 17 residues in the CDR3. V was trimmed by 0 bases and J by 0 bases, leaving 13 bases between them. Germline V lookup: CDR1 SGHNT, CDR2 YYREEE (reference sequence). In nucleotides, the CDR3 is TGTGCCAGCAGCTTGGCCCAGACGGCGAACTCCTACAATGAGCAGTTCTTC. It encodes CASSLAQTANSYNEQFF.

This clone was observed a single time. CDR3 amino acids: CASSLRTVEGYTF. CDR3 in DNA: TGTGCCAGCAGCCTGAGGACAGTGGAGGGCTACACCTTC. The chain couples TRBV7-8 to TRBJ1-2, with D possibly TRBD1 on 6 matching bases. Between the trimmed V and J ends, which lost 5 bases and 8 bases, there was a span of 15 bases. CDR1 is SGHVS and CDR2 is FQNEAQ in the germline V gene. The length of the CDR3 is 13 residues.

This chain connects TRBV18 to TRBJ2-1; D ambiguous. The CDR3 spans 13 residues. Germline assignment: CDR1 KGHSH and CDR2 LQKENI. V was pared by 3 bases and J by 6 bases, with 9 bases between. The CDR3 is CASSPSRINEQFF. The CDR3 DNA reads as TGTGCCAGCTCACCCTCCAGGATCAATGAGCAGTTCTTC. The whole variable domain, filled in from reference TRBV18 and TRBJ2-1, reads NAGVMQNPRHLVRRRGQEARLRCSPMKGHSHVYWYRQLPEEGLKFMVYLQKENIIDESGMPKERFSAEFPKEGPSILRIQQVVRGDSAAYFCASSPSRINEQFFGPGTRLTVL.

V and J are TRBV6-1 and TRBJ2-1; D may be TRBD2 (6 bases). The CDR3 is made up of 14 amino acids. Trimming shortened V by 6 bases and J by 13 bases, and 22 bases separated the two germline ends. Per germline, CDR1 MNHNS and CDR2 SASEGT. The DNA of the CDR3 is TGTGCCAGCAGCGGCGTATCTTCGACCGGGGGACAGTTCTTC. It translates to CASSGVSSTGGQFF.

This chain joins TRBV11-2 and TRBJ2-1, with 8 bases aligning to TRBD2. The CDR3 contains 15 residues. The V segment lost 5 bases and the J segment 4 bases; nucleotides outside the gene matches: 7. The V gene's germline CDR1 is SGHAT and CDR2 FQNNGV. CDR3 sequence (DNA): TGTGCCAGCAGCCCCGGACGCGGGGGGTACAATGAGCAGTTCTTC. Translated: CASSPGRGGYNEQFF.

V usage is TRBV5-1 and J usage is TRBJ1-1, with unresolved D. CDR3 length: 14 amino acids. Germline CDR1 SGHRS, CDR2 YFSETQ. V was clipped by 0 bases and J by 5 bases, with 11 bases between them. The CDR3 nucleotides are TGCGCCAGCAGCTTGGCGGGGAGCGGTACTGAAGCTTTCTTT. This gives the protein CASSLAGSGTEAFF.

CDR3 region: CASIRRERGLPYEQYF. The CDR3 DNA reads TGCGCCAGCATACGTAGAGAGCGGGGGCTGCCCTACGAGCAGTACTTC. The chain carries TRBV10-1 and TRBJ2-7; 8 bases are a match to TRBD2. The ends lost 7 bases at V and 2 bases at J; junction bases unmatched: 13. CDR1 WNHNN and CDR2 SYGVQD come from the germline V gene (reference sequence). The CDR3 is 16 residues long.

The chain combines TRBV4-1 with TRBJ2-3; 8 nucleotides match TRBD2. Trimming took 8 bases from V and 5 from J; bases not matched to a gene: 21. CDR1 is MGHRA and CDR2 is YSYEKL in the germline V gene. The CDR3 has 18 amino acids. The CDR3 DNA is TGCGCCAGCCTCCCCCGGGCTAGCGGGCCCGGGCAGGGAGATACGCAGTATTTT. It encodes CASLPRASGPGQGDTQYF.

This rearrangement joins TRBV5-1 to TRBJ1-4; D is unclear. Germline V gives CDR1 SGHRS, CDR2 YFSETQ. This CDR3 comprises 15 residues. V was shortened by 0 bases and J by 5 bases, with 11 bases between the two germline ends. The CDR3 here is CASSLVRGMNEKLFF. In DNA form, the CDR3 reads TGCGCCAGCAGCTTGGTTCGAGGGATGAATGAAAAACTGTTTTTT.

The V and J genes are TRBV7-9 and TRBJ1-4; D is uncertain. This CDR3 has 14 residues. CDR1 is SEHNR and CDR2 is FQNEAQ in the germline V gene (reference sequence). The V gene lost 5 bases and the J gene lost 4 bases, with 11 bases spanning the gap. CDR3 protein: CASSEASFNEKLFF. The DNA for the CDR3 is TGTGCCAGCAGCGAGGCCAGCTTTAATGAAAAACTGTTTTTT.

This chain connects TRBV5-1 to TRBJ2-5, with D hard to call. The germline CDR1 and CDR2 sequences are SGHRS and YFSETQ. The CDR3 consists of 14 residues. The ends were cut back, 2 bases at V and 5 bases at J, with 13 bases in the middle. The CDR3 region is CASSLGKVGETQYF. The CDR3 DNA sequence: TGCGCCAGCAGCTTAGGGAAAGTGGGGGAGACCCAGTACTTC.

The rearrangement links TRBV6-1 to TRBJ2-7; TRBD1 aligns across 7 bases. Germline V gives CDR1 MNHNS, CDR2 SASEGT. The V and J ends lost 9 bases and 1 base, in that order; junction bases with no gene match: 6. The CDR3 totals 13 residues. The CDR3 DNA reads TGTGCCAGTATGCTACAGGGGTCCTACGAGCAGTACTTC. Its translation is CASMLQGSYEQYF.

The chain links TRBV7-2 to TRBJ1-2; 8 nucleotides match TRBD1. From germline, CDR1 is SGHTA and CDR2 FQGNSA. Trimming at V came to 5 bases and at J to 8 bases, leaving 10 bases not matched to a gene. The CDR3 is 14 amino acids. CDR3 amino acids: CASSPEDRVRGYTF. The CDR3 bases are TGTGCCAGCAGCCCAGAGGACAGGGTGAGGGGCTACACCTTC.

The chain carries TRBV10-3 and TRBJ1-2; D not certain. The CDR3 consists of 12 residues. V lost 3 bases and J 4 bases, leaving 6 bases between the germline ends. Germline V gene lookup returns CDR1 ENHRY and CDR2 SYGVKD. In nucleotides, the CDR3 is TGTGCCATCAGTGATACCAGCTATGGCTACACCTTC. Its protein product is CAISDTSYGYTF.

The chain recombines TRBV6-6 with TRBJ1-1; D is possibly TRBD1 (6 bases). This CDR3 is built from 12 residues. V lost 6 bases, J lost 12 bases, and 17 bases lay in between. CDR1 MNHNY and CDR2 SVGAGI come from the germline V gene (reference sequence). For the CDR3, the DNA is TGTGCCAGCAGACCCCATCAGGGGAGGTCTTTCTTT. Its protein product is CASRPHQGRSFF.